The clone carrying this T cell receptor (beta chain) was counted once. This sample was taken from a study of blood T cell repertoires in COVID-19. On the study more broadly: Spain, Italy and the United States supplied samples that represented acute and convalescent COVID-19. PBMCs, B-cell-depleted T cells, or T cells were the source of the cDNA or gDNA that made up the material.

As handled by the study authors: Reference gene primers were amplified, and this amplification served to estimate nucleated cell counts. Profiled with immunoSEQ multiplex PCR; TCRdb holds only in-frame clones, not every one. For V, J and clone size, that table is used; D and trimming come from the DNA. Altogether about 180,000 clones are present, around 85% being singletons, with the ten largest covering about 3.3%. CDR3 length: 16 amino acids. V gave up 0 bases and J gave up 4 bases; unmatched junction bases: 9. CDR1 is SGHRS and CDR2 is YFSETQ in the germline V gene. This TCR came from a man in his fifties or sixties with acute or convalescent COVID-19. Sequencing input: peripheral blood. The V and J genes are TRBV5-1 and TRBJ1-2; 7 bases align to TRBD1. CDR3 nucleotides: TGCGCCAGCAGCTTGGCCTTTGGACAGGCCATCTATGGCTACACCTTC. This translates into CASSLAFGQAIYGYTF.